The next 6 T cell receptor beta chains were all read from a single sample in a study of tumor-infiltrating lymphocytes in primary liver carcinoma. Priming with a constant-region primer yielded TCR beta cDNA from about 510 ng total RNA. Each TCR beta library was derived from three nested multiplex PCR rounds that employed slightly modified ARM-PCR. The first two PCR rounds used TRBV1-TRBV30 primers with a Cbeta primer, around 10 cycles each. Each CDR3 protein gets one entry after TCRdb re-called the multiplex PCR reads with MiXCR. The table records hundreds of thousands of distinct CDR3 sequences, approximately 58% of them present only once. The researchers obtained blood RNA from unsorted whole blood and also extracted germline DNA. The sequencing input was peripheral blood. All receptors come from a woman aged 25 to 45 with primary liver carcinoma and hepatitis B virus infection.

This clonotype appeared many times. CDR3 bases: TGTGCCAGCAGCCTCGGGACTAGCGGGATCTCTGAGCAGTTCTTC. Protein: CASSLGTSGISEQFF. The chain uses TRBV11-2 and TRBJ2-1; 13 nucleotides agree with TRBD2. Germline values: CDR1 SGHAT, CDR2 FQNNGV. The trim removed 5 bases at V and 9 bases at J, leaving 7 bases unmatched. The CDR3 consists of 15 residues. The full variable domain, its missing parts supplied by reference TRBV11-2 and TRBJ2-1, is EAGVAQSPRYKIIEKRQSVAFWCNPISGHATLYWYQQILGQGPKLLIQFQNNGVVDDSQLPKDRFSAERLKGVDSTLKIQPAKLEDSAVYLCASSLGTSGISEQFFGPGTRLTVL.

V is TRBV12-3 or TRBV12-4 and J is TRBJ2-3; D possibly corresponds to TRBD2 (6 bases). The CDR3 has 17 amino acids. The ends were cut back, 3 bases at V and 4 bases at J, with 20 bases in the middle. For the CDR3, the DNA is TGTGCCAGCAGTTTCTACACGACTAGTCTTAGCTCAGATACGCAGTATTTT. Amino acids: CASSFYTTSLSSDTQYF.

CDR3 nucleotide sequence: TGCGCCAGCAGCTTGGAGGGATCGGGAGAGGAGACCCAGTACTTC. Its protein product is CASSLEGSGEETQYF. The chain is built from TRBV5-1 and TRBJ2-5, with D possibly TRBD2 on 6 matching bases. Trimming shortened V by 0 bases and J by 5 bases, and 14 bases separated the two germline ends. Looked up from germline, CDR1 is SGHRS and CDR2 is YFSETQ. This CDR3 is built from 15 residues. The whole variable domain, filled in from reference TRBV5-1 and TRBJ2-5, reads KAGVTQTPRYLIKTRGQQVTLSCSPISGHRSVSWYQQTPGQGLQFLFEYFSETQRNKGNFPGRFSGRQFSNSRSEMNVSTLELGDSALYLCASSLEGSGEETQYFGPGTRLLVL.

The table lists this clonotype with a few counts. The chain has TRBV6-5 and TRBJ2-7, with no clear D. The germline CDR1 and CDR2 sequences are MNHEY and SVGAGI. Trimming took 2 bases from V and 5 from J, leaving 7 bases between them. The CDR3 extends over 12 amino acids. The CDR3 DNA reads as TGTGCCAGCAGTTACAACCGGGACGAGCAGTACTTC. It yields the protein CASSYNRDEQYF.

This clonotype was counted at least ten times. This rearrangement joins TRBV11-3 to TRBJ2-5; the D is unclear. The germline V and J ends were trimmed by 4 bases and 1 base, with 13 bases remaining between them. The CDR3 extends over 15 amino acids. CDR1 is SGHNT, CDR2 YENEEA, per germline. The CDR3 nucleotides are TGTGCCAGCAGCTCAAGGTGGCAGGTCCAAGAGACCCAGTACTTC. This encodes CASSSRWQVQETQYF.

This clonotype was observed at least ten times. This sequence joins TRBV6-2 or TRBV6-3 and TRBJ2-5, with a weak D call TRBD2 (6 bases). Per germline, CDR1 MNHEY and CDR2 SVGEGT. Trimming took off 8 bases at V and 1 base at J, with 8 bases between the two ends. The CDR3 loop spans 12 amino acids. The CDR3 sequence is CASGGIQETQYF. CDR3 in DNA: TGTGCCAGCGGCGGGATCCAAGAGACCCAGTACTTC.